One and the same sample provided the 26 T cell receptor beta chains below, sequenced in a study of T cell responses to AZD1222 COVID-19 vaccine. Sequencing used immunoSEQ multiplex PCR; TCRdb keeps in-frame clones, though not all of them. The top ten clones hold about 2.4% of a sample with approximately 70,000 clones, 86% of them seen once. The specimen comprised peripheral blood, sampled on day 0 of AZD1222 vaccination. The receptors stem from an adult in good health.

This rearrangement joins TRBV2 to TRBJ2-5, with D maybe TRBD1 (6 bases). The germline V gene encodes CDR1 SNHLY and CDR2 FYNNEI. This CDR3 has 14 amino acids. The V and J ends lost 2 bases and 5 bases respectively, with 12 bases between them. DNA of the CDR3: TGTGCCAGCAGTGAAACCTGGGGGCGGGAGACCCAGTACTTC. Translating it yields CASSETWGRETQYF. The full variable domain, in which reference TRBV2 and TRBJ2-5 provide the parts outside the CDR3, is EPEVTQTPSHQVTQMGQEVILRCVPISNHLYFYWYRQILGQKVEFLVSFYNNEISEKSEIFDDQFSVERPDGSNFTLKIRSTKLEDSAMYFCASSETWGRETQYFGPGTRLLVL.

The chain couples TRBV7-8 to TRBJ2-3; 9 bases map to TRBD2. This CDR3 comprises 16 residues. CDR1 and CDR2 from the germline V gene are SGHVS and FQNEAQ. After removal of 5 bases from V and 8 bases from J, the junction contained 14 bases not matched to a gene. CDR3 sequence (DNA): TGTGCCAGCAGCCCGACGGTAGCGGGGGCCTTCGGTACGCAGTATTTT. Translating gives CASSPTVAGAFGTQYF. The full variable domain, rest sourced from reference TRBV7-8 and TRBJ2-3, is GAGVSQSPRYKVAKRGQDVALRCDPISGHVSLFWYQQALGQGPEFLTYFQNEAQLDKSGLPSDRFFAERPEGSVSTLKIQRTQQEDSAVYLCASSPTVAGAFGTQYFGPGTRLTVL.

CDR3 DNA: TGTGCCAGCAGGGGGACAGGGTATGGCTACACCTTC. This codes for CASRGTGYGYTF. The chain links TRBV6-5 to TRBJ1-2; 9 bases match TRBD1. Germline values: CDR1 MNHEY, CDR2 SVGAGI. The ends lost 6 bases at V and 5 bases at J; junction bases unmatched: 1. The CDR3 length is 12 residues.

The CDR3 loop reads CASSPRGYTEAFF. CDR3 nucleotides: TGTGCCAGCAGCCCAAGGGGGTACACTGAAGCTTTCTTT. This sequence joins TRBV7-3 and TRBJ1-1, with a weak D call TRBD1 (6 bases). Trimming shortened V by 5 bases and J by 3 bases, and 10 bases separated the two germline ends. Looked up from germline, CDR1 is SGHTA and CDR2 is FQGTGA. The CDR3 consists of 13 residues.

The chain joins TRBV7-9 to TRBJ1-2; D is ambiguous. Trimming removed 1 base at V and 1 base at J, with 7 bases between. The CDR3 is 14 amino acids. The germline gives CDR1 SEHNR, CDR2 FQNEAQ (reference sequence). The CDR3: CASSLEAFNYGYTF. CDR3 DNA: TGTGCCAGCAGCTTAGAGGCATTTAACTATGGCTACACCTTC.

The V gene is TRBV6-5, the J gene TRBJ2-2; D perhaps matches TRBD2 (6 bases). The V gene lost 0 bases and the J gene lost 1 base, with 9 bases spanning the gap. This CDR3 spans 16 amino acids. Germline lookup yields CDR1 MNHEY and CDR2 SVGAGI. CDR3 DNA sequence: TGTGCCAGCAGTTACTCGTCGGGAGTGAACACCGGGGAGCTGTTTTTT. This encodes CASSYSSGVNTGELFF.

This chain connects TRBV27 to TRBJ2-7; TRBD2 agrees at 7 bases. CDR3 length: 19 residues. Germline CDR1 and CDR2: MNHEY and SMNVEV (reference sequence). V dropped 2 bases and J dropped 6; count of bases not matched to a gene: 22. CDR3 nucleotides: TGTGCCAGCAGTTTAAACCCCTTCCCCCGTGGCGGGGGTCGCTCCGAGCAGTACTTC. As protein: CASSLNPFPRGGGRSEQYF.

Notes on this clone: The junction shows a germline mismatch at one end, possibly a read error. The V and J genes are TRBV5-4 and TRBJ2-2; D is unclear. There are 13 residues in the CDR3. Germline V gene data show CDR1 as SGHNT and CDR2 as YYREEE (reference sequence). CDR3 loop: CASSLLNAGELFF. DNA for the CDR3: TGTGCCAGCAGCCTATTGAACGCCGGGGAGCTGTTTTTT. Full variable domain (rest looked up from reference TRBV5-4 and TRBJ2-2): ETGVTQSPTHLIKTRGQQVTLRCSSQSGHNTVSWYQQALGQGPQFIFQYYREEENGRGNFPPRFSGLQFPNYSSELNVNALELDDSALYLCASSLLNAGELFFGEGSRLTVL.

The chain couples TRBV11-2 to TRBJ2-7, with 8 bases matching TRBD1. The CDR3 is 11 amino acids. CDR1 is SGHAT and CDR2 is FQNNGV in the germline V gene. V dropped 7 bases and J dropped 11; count of bases not matched to a gene: 7. This CDR3 is CASTSQGVEYF. CDR3 coding DNA: TGTGCCAGCACCTCACAGGGGGTTGAGTACTTC.

The V and J genes are TRBV4-3 and TRBJ1-2, with D possibly TRBD1 on 6 matching bases. Germline V gene data show CDR1 as LGHNA and CDR2 as YSLEER. The CDR3 is made up of 13 amino acids. V was cut by 1 base and J by 3 bases, with 6 bases left in between. CDR3 DNA: TGCGCCAGCAGCCAAGGGACAGACTATGGCTACACCTTC. As protein: CASSQGTDYGYTF.

V gene TRBV7-9 combines with J gene TRBJ1-4; perhaps TRBD1 as D (5 bases). Germline V gene data show CDR1 as SEHNR and CDR2 as FQNEAQ (reference sequence). This CDR3 has 15 residues. V was shortened by 5 bases and J by 4 bases, with 14 bases between the two germline ends. This CDR3 reads CASSTPGTDNEKLFF. The CDR3 DNA is TGTGCCAGCAGCACCCCCGGGACTGATAATGAAAAACTGTTTTTT.

V is TRBV7-8 and J is TRBJ1-6; D not resolved. Germline lookup yields CDR1 SGHVS and CDR2 FQNEAQ. The CDR3 sequence is 14 residues long. Trimming stripped 5 bases from V and 7 bases from J, with 12 bases between. CDR3 sequence reads: CASSRAGLNSPLHF. CDR3 nucleotide sequence: TGTGCCAGCAGCAGGGCGGGCTTAAATTCACCCCTCCACTTT.

The chain has TRBV27 and TRBJ1-1; TRBD1 matches 9 bases. Looked up from germline, CDR1 is MNHEY and CDR2 is SMNVEV (reference sequence). This CDR3 region has 15 residues. J was trimmed by 4 bases and V by 5 bases; bases with no gene match: 8. CDR3 region: CASSQGQGWSTEAFF. The DNA of the CDR3 is TGTGCCAGCAGTCAGGGACAGGGCTGGAGCACTGAAGCTTTCTTT.

This clone showed up just a few times. This rearrangement joins TRBV7-9 to TRBJ2-5; D is ambiguous. The CDR3 extends over 12 amino acids. Germline CDR1 reads SEHNR; CDR2 reads FQNEAQ (reference sequence). The V end lost 3 bases, the J end lost 1 base, and 3 bases lay between the germline ends. The CDR3, as DNA: TGTGCCAGCAGCTTGGCCCAAGAGACCCAGTACTTC. Translating gives CASSLAQETQYF.

V gene TRBV28 combines with J gene TRBJ1-4, with TRBD1 identical over 10 bases. The CDR3 has 16 amino acids. V was clipped by 6 bases and J by 7 bases; unmatched bases: 11. Germline V gene lookup returns CDR1 MDHEN and CDR2 SYDVKM. The CDR3 bases are TGTGCCAGCAGAAATCGTCCGGGACAGGGGACTGAAAAACTGTTTTTT. Translating it yields CASRNRPGQGTEKLFF.

V usage is TRBV19 and J usage is TRBJ2-3; D is ambiguous. The CDR3 extends over 14 amino acids. Germline V gives CDR1 LNHDA, CDR2 SQIVND (reference sequence). The germline V and J ends were trimmed by 5 bases and 2 bases, with 11 bases remaining between them. CDR3 residues: CASSPRTFTDTQYF. For the CDR3, the DNA is TGTGCCAGTAGTCCAAGGACCTTCACAGATACGCAGTATTTT.

There are a few counts of this clone. Within the sample, other DNA sequences also encode this same CDR3. V is TRBV7-3 and J is TRBJ1-1; D is perhaps TRBD1 (5 bases). The CDR3 covers 13 residues. Germline V gives CDR1 SGHTA, CDR2 FQGTGA. Trimming left V 2 bases short and J 2 bases short, with 6 bases between. CDR3 coding DNA: TGTGCCAGCAGCTTACAGGGTAACACTGAAGCTTTCTTT. Translation gives CASSLQGNTEAFF. Filled out from reference TRBV7-3 and TRBJ1-1, the complete variable domain reads GAGVSQTPSNKVTEKGKYVELRCDPISGHTALYWYRQSLGQGPEFLIYFQGTGAADDSGLPNDRFFAVRPEGSVSTLKIQRTERGDSAVYLCASSLQGNTEAFFGQGTRLTVV.

The chain couples TRBV30 to TRBJ1-5; tentatively, D is TRBD1 (5 bases). V gave up 2 bases and J gave up 1 base, with 12 bases separating them. Germline lookup yields CDR1 GTSNPN and CDR2 SVGIG (reference sequence). This CDR3 spans 15 amino acids. CDR3 sequence: CAWSPGTSSNQPQHF. The CDR3 DNA reads as TGTGCCTGGAGTCCAGGGACGTCCAGCAATCAGCCCCAGCATTTT.

In nucleotides, the CDR3 is TGTGCCAGCAGCCAATACGAGCTAGTGAATGAGCAGTTCTTC. Translating it yields CASSQYELVNEQFF. This chain links TRBV4-2 with TRBJ2-1; D remains ambiguous. This CDR3 contains 14 residues. Per the germline V gene, CDR1 is LGHNA and CDR2 is YNFKEQ. Between the trimmed V and J ends, which lost 2 bases and 7 bases, there was a span of 12 bases.

In this sample, this clone turned up a few times. The chain recombines TRBV28 with TRBJ2-7; D ambiguous. The CDR3 sequence is 13 residues long. CDR1 and CDR2 (germline): MDHEN, SYDVKM. The ends were cut back, 4 bases at V and 2 bases at J, with 9 bases in the middle. The CDR3 DNA reads as TGTGCCAGCAGTTCCCCTAGGACCTACGAGCAGTACTTC. Residues: CASSSPRTYEQYF.

The rearrangement joins TRBV7-9 to TRBJ1-4; D remains ambiguous. The germline V and J ends were trimmed by 1 base and 5 bases, with 8 bases remaining between them. From germline, CDR1 is SEHNR and CDR2 FQNEAQ (reference sequence). The CDR3 totals 14 residues. The CDR3 DNA reads TGTGCCAGCAGCTTAGTAGTTCCCAATGAAAAACTGTTTTTT. It codes for CASSLVVPNEKLFF.

This clone was seen only a few times. The chain uses TRBV6-5 and TRBJ2-3; possibly TRBD2 for D (5 bases). Germline CDR1 MNHEY, CDR2 SVGAGI. The CDR3 totals 14 residues. With 6 bases removed from V and 0 bases from J, the gap between germline ends came to 10 bases. The CDR3 DNA reads TGTGCCAGCAGACTCGGACTGAGCACAGATACGCAGTATTTT. It specifies CASRLGLSTDTQYF.

This chain links TRBV11-2 with TRBJ2-7; 8 nucleotides match TRBD1. Germline trimming cut 4 bases from V and 1 base from J; bases unmatched to any gene: 6. CDR1 and CDR2 (germline): SGHAT, FQNNGV. CDR3 size: 15 residues. The CDR3 DNA reads as TGTGCCAGCAGCTCCATTGGGGACAGGTCCTACGAGCAGTACTTC. This codes for CASSSIGDRSYEQYF.

CDR3 sequence (DNA): TGTGCCAGCAGCAGTAAGGGGGGAAGGAACACTGAAGCTTTCTTT. It codes for CASSSKGGRNTEAFF. The rearrangement uses TRBV7-9 and TRBJ1-1, with D possibly TRBD1 on 6 matching bases. V was shortened by 5 bases and J by 1 base, with 14 bases between the two germline ends. Germline V gene sequence: CDR1 SEHNR, CDR2 FQNEAQ (reference sequence). CDR3 length: 15 amino acids.

The chain joins TRBV25-1 to TRBJ2-2, with D perhaps TRBD1 or TRBD2 (5 bases each). Germline assignment: CDR1 MGHDK and CDR2 SYGVNS. V gave up 4 bases and J gave up 4 bases, with 13 bases separating them. The CDR3 is 15 residues long. The CDR3 DNA reads as TGTGCCAGCAGTGTCCCGATTGGGGGCACCGGGGAGCTGTTTTTT. Translating gives CASSVPIGGTGELFF.

J is TRBJ1-5 and V is TRBV5-1; D call uncertain. The ends were cut back, 0 bases at V and 2 bases at J, with 9 bases in the middle. The germline gives CDR1 SGHRS, CDR2 YFSETQ. This CDR3 has 15 residues. The CDR3 sequence: CASSLAGSGNQPQHF. The CDR3 DNA sequence: TGCGCCAGCAGCTTGGCGGGTTCTGGCAATCAGCCCCAGCATTTT. Variable domain in full (rest from reference TRBV5-1 and TRBJ1-5): KAGVTQTPRYLIKTRGQQVTLSCSPISGHRSVSWYQQTPGQGLQFLFEYFSETQRNKGNFPGRFSGRQFSNSRSEMNVSTLELGDSALYLCASSLAGSGNQPQHFGDGTRLSIL.